This T cell receptor beta chain appears in the sequencing data of a study of blood T cell repertoires in COVID-19. For the study at large: Donors in the United States, Italy and Spain gave samples during acute or convalescent COVID-19. Sample material is recorded as cDNA or gDNA derived from T cells, B-cell-depleted T cells, or PBMCs.

The method was immunoSEQ multiplex PCR; TCRdb's version includes in-frame clones alone and lacks a portion of them. The sample carries about 140,000 clones, approximately 84% recorded once. The CDR3 extends over 15 amino acids. V lost 5 bases to trimming and J lost 7 bases, with 18 bases between them. Germline-derived CDR1 and CDR2 are LNHDA and SQIVND (reference sequence). The chain combines TRBV19 with TRBJ2-1; D might be TRBD1 (5 bases). This TCR was sampled from a woman aged 55 to 70 with acute or convalescent COVID-19. Material: peripheral blood. The chain's CDR3 is CASSSPGRTSNEQFF. The CDR3 nucleotides are TGTGCCAGTAGTTCTCCAGGTAGGACAAGTAATGAGCAGTTCTTC.